A selection of T cell receptor beta chains follows, all from one sample in a study of blood T cell repertoires in COVID-19. The data were produced by immunoSEQ multiplex PCR, yet TCRdb's version contains in-frame clones alone and is incomplete. The table records approximately 200,000 clones, 86% of them present only once. The sequencing input was PBMCs or T cells enriched from blood (not recorded which). These receptor sequences come from a woman in her twenties or thirties who had recovered from COVID-19. Both conserved end residues are trimmed from each CDR3. The order of the fields is J gene, clone size, V gene, CDR3 protein. Size is stated for part of the rows, as once, few or many counts, or as a class when the clone is expanded.

>TRBJ2-5|.|TRBV27
ASSPRLAGGGETQY
>TRBJ2-7|few|TRBV30
AWSVGGTYEQY
>TRBJ2-1|.|TRBV9
ASSGAYNEQF
>TRBJ2-7|.|TRBV5-5
ASSLAGASGTIYEQY
>TRBJ2-7|.|TRBV5-5
ASRIQGSNEQY
>TRBJ1-6|.|TRBV6-4
ASKVAAGDNSPLH
>TRBJ1-2|.|TRBV2
ASATGNNYGYT
>TRBJ2-7|.|TRBV11-2
ASSLAPGTSGTLSYEQY
>TRBJ1-2|once|TRBV30
AWSAGQRSYGYT
>TRBJ1-1|.|TRBV6-5
ASRDFWGNTEAF
>TRBJ2-7|.|TRBV14
ASSLYLRTSGRNEQY
>TRBJ2-5|.|TRBV6-2/TRBV6-3
ASSPKGVTGHQETQY
>TRBJ2-7|once|TRBV28
ASSSPADRFYEQY
>TRBJ1-2|.|TRBV4-2
ASSQDGGGYT
>TRBJ2-5|.|TRBV5-4
ASSVERKTQY
>TRBJ2-2|.|TRBV18
ASSHSGTGINTGELF
>TRBJ2-7|.|TRBV19
ASSIGGEPTYEQY
>TRBJ1-5|.|TRBV19
ASSNQGYNQPQH
>TRBJ2-1|.|TRBV3-1/TRBV3-2
ASSQGPRGEQF
>TRBJ1-2|.|TRBV5-1
ASSLASVGYGYT
>TRBJ2-7|.|TRBV19
ASRGTGAGYEQY
>TRBJ2-1|once|TRBV29-1
SVGYQGLAGVYEQF